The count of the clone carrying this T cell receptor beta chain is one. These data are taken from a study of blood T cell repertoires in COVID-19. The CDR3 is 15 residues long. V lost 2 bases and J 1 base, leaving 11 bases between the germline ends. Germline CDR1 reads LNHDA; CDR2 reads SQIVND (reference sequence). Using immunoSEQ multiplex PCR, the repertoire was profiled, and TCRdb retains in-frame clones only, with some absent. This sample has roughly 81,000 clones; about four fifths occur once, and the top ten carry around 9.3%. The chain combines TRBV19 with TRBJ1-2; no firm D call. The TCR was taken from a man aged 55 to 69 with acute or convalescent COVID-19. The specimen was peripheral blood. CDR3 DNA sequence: TGTGCCAGTAGTATACTCGAGGGTAATAACTATGGCTACACCTTC. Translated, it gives CASSILEGNNYGYTF.